This T cell receptor beta chain was sequenced for a study of OX40 agonist ivuxolimab in advanced cancers. Points from the study as a whole: Normalized expansion of T-cell clones was also low for some nonresponders. At doses 0.1 to 3.0 mg/kg, CD4+ and CD8+ clones expanded.

Assay used: immunoSEQ multiplex PCR; TCRdb lists only in-frame clones, some missing. This table has 50,000 to 55,000 clones, more than 75% appearing once. This clone was seen only once. No antigen is known for it. Exclusion applied to patients with autoimmune disease history or systemic immunosuppression. The CDR3 covers 12 residues. CDR1 is LNHNV, CDR2 YYDKDF, per germline (reference sequence). The germline V and J ends were trimmed by 4 bases and 5 bases, with 8 bases remaining between them. This clonotype originated in an adult with an advanced solid tumor such as melanoma, head and neck, liver or kidney cancer. The sample consisted of CD4+ or CD8+ T cells sorted from blood, taken in a trial of the OX40 agonist ivuxolimab. This sequence joins TRBV15 and TRBJ2-5; D ambiguous. For the CDR3, the DNA is TGTGCCACCAGCATGGTAGGGGAGACCCAGTACTTC. Translating gives CATSMVGETQYF.